A single sample gave rise to the 4 T cell receptor beta chains below, sequenced in a study of blood T cell repertoires in COVID-19. Generated by immunoSEQ multiplex PCR, the TCRdb table keeps only in-frame clones and is missing some. There are tens of thousands of clones in the sample; roughly 86% occur only once, and roughly 7.1% lies in the top ten. Sequencing was performed on peripheral blood. These receptors were taken from a human donor in a cohort sampled during active COVID-19.

This clone was seen only a few times. CDR3: CASRRDEEQFF. Written as DNA, the CDR3 is TGTGCCAGTAGAAGAGATGAAGAGCAGTTCTTC. The chain joins TRBV19 to TRBJ2-1; D remains unclear. The CDR3 sequence is 11 residues long. Between the trimmed V and J ends, which lost 6 bases and 10 bases, there was a span of 10 bases. Germline assignment: CDR1 LNHDA and CDR2 SQIVND (reference sequence). Supplemented by reference TRBV19 and TRBJ2-1, the full variable domain reads DGGITQSPKYLFRKEGQNVTLSCEQNLNHDAMYWYRQDPGQGLRLIYYSQIVNDFQKGDIAEGYSVSREKKESFPLTVTSAQKNPTAFYLCASRRDEEQFFGPGTRLTVL.

V and J are TRBV3-1 (or the pseudogene TRBV3-2) and TRBJ2-4, with D hard to call. Trimming removed 2 bases at V and 1 base at J, with 12 bases between. The CDR3 is 16 residues long. Germline CDR1 is LGHDT and CDR2 is YNNKEL (reference sequence). The CDR3 region is CASSQWASSAKNIQYF. CDR3 DNA: TGTGCCAGCAGCCAATGGGCTTCTTCCGCCAAAAACATTCAGTACTTC.

The chain couples TRBV19 to TRBJ2-3, with 7 bases lining up with TRBD2. Germline V lookup: CDR1 LNHDA, CDR2 SQIVND (reference sequence). The CDR3 extends over 15 amino acids. V gave up 6 bases and J gave up 9 bases; unmatched junction bases: 15. CDR3 nucleotide sequence: TGTGCCAGTAGCCCCTCTAGCGGCCGGCGGAGCACGCAGTATTTT. Protein product: CASSPSSGRRSTQYF.

The J gene is TRBJ1-2, the V gene TRBV5-8; 7 nucleotides align to TRBD1. Germline V CDR1 and CDR2: SGHTS, YDEGEE. There are 14 residues in the CDR3. V gave up 1 base and J gave up 7 bases; unmatched junction bases: 7. CDR3 bases: TGTGCCAGCAGCTTGCCGACAGGGTTCCGTGGCTACACCTTC. The encoded protein is CASSLPTGFRGYTF.